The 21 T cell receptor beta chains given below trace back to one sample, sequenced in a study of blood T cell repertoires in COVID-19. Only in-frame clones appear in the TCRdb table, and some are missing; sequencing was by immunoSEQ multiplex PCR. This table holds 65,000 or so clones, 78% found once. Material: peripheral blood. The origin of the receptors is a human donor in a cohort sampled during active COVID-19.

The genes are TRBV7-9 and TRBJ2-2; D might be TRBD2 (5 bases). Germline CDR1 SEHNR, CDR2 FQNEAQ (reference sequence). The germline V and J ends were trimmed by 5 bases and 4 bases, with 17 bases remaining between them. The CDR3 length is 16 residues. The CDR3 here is CASSDGNLYGTGELFF. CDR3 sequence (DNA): TGTGCCAGCAGCGACGGGAATCTCTATGGCACCGGGGAGCTGTTTTTT.

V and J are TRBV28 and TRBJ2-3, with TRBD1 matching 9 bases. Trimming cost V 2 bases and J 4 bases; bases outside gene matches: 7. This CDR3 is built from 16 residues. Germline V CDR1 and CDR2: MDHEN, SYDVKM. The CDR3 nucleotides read TGTGCCAGCAGTTTAGGGCTGGGACAGGGCTCAGATACGCAGTATTTT. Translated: CASSLGLGQGSDTQYF.

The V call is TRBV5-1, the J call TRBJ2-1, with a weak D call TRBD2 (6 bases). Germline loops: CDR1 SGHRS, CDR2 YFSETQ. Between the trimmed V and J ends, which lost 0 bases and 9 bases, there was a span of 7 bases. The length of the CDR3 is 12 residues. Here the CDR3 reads CASSLGGLEQFF. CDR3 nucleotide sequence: TGCGCCAGCAGCTTGGGGGGACTTGAGCAGTTCTTC.

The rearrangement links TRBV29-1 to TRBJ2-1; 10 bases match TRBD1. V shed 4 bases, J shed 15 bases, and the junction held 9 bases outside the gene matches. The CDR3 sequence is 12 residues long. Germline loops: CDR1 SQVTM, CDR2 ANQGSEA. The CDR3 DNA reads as TGCAGCGTTGGATTCAGGGACAGGGGTCCGTTCTTC. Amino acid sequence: CSVGFRDRGPFF.

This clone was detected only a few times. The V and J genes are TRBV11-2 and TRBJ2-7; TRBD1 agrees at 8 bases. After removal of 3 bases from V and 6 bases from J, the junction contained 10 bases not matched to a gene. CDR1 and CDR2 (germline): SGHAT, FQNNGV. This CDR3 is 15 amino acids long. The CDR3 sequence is CASSFKRDRWSEQYF. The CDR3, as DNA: TGTGCCAGCAGCTTCAAGAGGGACAGGTGGTCCGAGCAGTACTTC. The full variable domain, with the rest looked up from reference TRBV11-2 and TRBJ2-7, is EAGVAQSPRYKIIEKRQSVAFWCNPISGHATLYWYQQILGQGPKLLIQFQNNGVVDDSQLPKDRFSAERLKGVDSTLKIQPAKLEDSAVYLCASSFKRDRWSEQYFGPGTRLTVT.

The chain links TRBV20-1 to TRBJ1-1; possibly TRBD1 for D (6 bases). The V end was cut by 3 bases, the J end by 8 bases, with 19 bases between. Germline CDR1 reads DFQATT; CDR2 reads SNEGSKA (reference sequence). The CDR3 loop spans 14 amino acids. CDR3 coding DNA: TGCAGTGCTAGTATTGGACAGAGAGAGGAGGAAGCTTTCTTT. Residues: CSASIGQREEEAFF.

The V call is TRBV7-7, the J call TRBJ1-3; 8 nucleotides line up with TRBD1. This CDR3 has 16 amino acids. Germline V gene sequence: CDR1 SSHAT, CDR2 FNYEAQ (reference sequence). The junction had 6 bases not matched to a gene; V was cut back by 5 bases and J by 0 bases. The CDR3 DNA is TGTGCCAGCAGCCCCGGGACAGGAGTCTCTGGAAACACCATATATTTT. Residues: CASSPGTGVSGNTIYF.

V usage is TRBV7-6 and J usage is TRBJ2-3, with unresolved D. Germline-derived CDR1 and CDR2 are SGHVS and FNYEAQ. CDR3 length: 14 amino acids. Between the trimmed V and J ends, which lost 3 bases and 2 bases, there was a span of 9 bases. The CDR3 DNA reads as TGTGCCAGCAGCTTGAGCCACCCCACAGATACGCAGTATTTT. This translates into CASSLSHPTDTQYF.

The CDR3 sequence: CASSSVAGNQPQHF. CDR3 DNA: TGTGCCAGCAGTTCAGTCGCGGGCAATCAGCCCCAGCATTTT. The rearrangement uses TRBV6-2 or TRBV6-3 and TRBJ1-5; D remains unclear. Germline V gene data show CDR1 as MNHEY and CDR2 as SVGEGT. V gave up 4 bases and J gave up 2 bases, with 9 bases separating them. The CDR3 totals 14 residues.

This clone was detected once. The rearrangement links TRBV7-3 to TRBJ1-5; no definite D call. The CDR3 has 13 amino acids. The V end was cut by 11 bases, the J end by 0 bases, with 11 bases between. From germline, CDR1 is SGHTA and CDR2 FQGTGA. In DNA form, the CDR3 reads TGTGCCTCCAGTCGTGATAGCAATCAGCCCCAGCATTTT. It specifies CASSRDSNQPQHF.

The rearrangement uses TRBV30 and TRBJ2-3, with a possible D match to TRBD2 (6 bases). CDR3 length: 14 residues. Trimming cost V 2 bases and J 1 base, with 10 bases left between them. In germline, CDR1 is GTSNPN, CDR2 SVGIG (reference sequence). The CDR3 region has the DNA TGTGCCTGGAGTCCCACGGGGGGCACAGATACGCAGTATTTT. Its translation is CAWSPTGGTDTQYF.

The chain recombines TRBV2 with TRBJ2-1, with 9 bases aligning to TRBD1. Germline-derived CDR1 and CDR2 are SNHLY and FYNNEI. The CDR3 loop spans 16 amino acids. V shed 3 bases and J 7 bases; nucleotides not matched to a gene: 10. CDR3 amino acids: CASSDYWDRVENEQFF. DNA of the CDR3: TGTGCCAGCAGTGACTATTGGGACAGGGTCGAGAATGAGCAGTTCTTC.

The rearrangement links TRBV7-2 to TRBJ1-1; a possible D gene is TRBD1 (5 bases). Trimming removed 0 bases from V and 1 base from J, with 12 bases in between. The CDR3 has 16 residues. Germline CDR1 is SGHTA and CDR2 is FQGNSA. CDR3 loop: CASSLATYRTNTEAFF. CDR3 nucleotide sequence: TGTGCCAGCAGCTTAGCCACCTACAGGACGAACACTGAAGCTTTCTTT.

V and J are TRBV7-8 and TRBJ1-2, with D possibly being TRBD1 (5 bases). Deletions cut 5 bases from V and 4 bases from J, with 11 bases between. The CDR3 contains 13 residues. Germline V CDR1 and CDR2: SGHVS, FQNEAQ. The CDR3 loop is CASSRRQLYGYTF. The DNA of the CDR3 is TGTGCCAGCAGCCGCAGACAGCTCTATGGCTACACCTTC.

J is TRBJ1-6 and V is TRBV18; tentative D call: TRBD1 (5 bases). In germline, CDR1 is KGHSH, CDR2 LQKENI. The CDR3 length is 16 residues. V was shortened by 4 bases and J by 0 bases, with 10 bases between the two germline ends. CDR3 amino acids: CASSLSTDSYNSPLHF. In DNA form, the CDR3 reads TGTGCCAGCTCACTGTCGACAGACTCCTATAATTCACCCCTCCACTTT.

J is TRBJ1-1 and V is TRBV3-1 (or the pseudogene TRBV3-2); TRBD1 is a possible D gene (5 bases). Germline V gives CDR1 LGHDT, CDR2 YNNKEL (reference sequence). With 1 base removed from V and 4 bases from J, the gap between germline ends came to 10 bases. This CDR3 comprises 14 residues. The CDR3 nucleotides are TGTGCCAGCAGCCAAGTGGCGGGGGGCACTGAAGCTTTCTTT. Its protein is CASSQVAGGTEAFF.

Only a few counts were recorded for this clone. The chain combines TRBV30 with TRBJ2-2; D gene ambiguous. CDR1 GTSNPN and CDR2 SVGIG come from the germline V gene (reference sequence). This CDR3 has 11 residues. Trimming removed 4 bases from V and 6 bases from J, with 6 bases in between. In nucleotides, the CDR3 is TGTGCCTGGAACAACCCCGGGGAGCTGTTTTTT. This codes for CAWNNPGELFF.

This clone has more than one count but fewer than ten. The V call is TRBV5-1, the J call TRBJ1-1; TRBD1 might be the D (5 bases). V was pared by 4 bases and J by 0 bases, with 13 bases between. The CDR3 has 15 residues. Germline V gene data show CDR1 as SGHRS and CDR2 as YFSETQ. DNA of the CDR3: TGCGCCAGCAGCCGGGTGGGACTCATGAACACTGAAGCTTTCTTT. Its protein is CASSRVGLMNTEAFF.

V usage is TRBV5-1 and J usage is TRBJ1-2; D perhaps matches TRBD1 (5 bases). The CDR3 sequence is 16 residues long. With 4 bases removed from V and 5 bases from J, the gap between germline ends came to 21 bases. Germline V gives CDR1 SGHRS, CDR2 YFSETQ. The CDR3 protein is CASSPQSGEIRYGYTF. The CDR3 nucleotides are TGCGCCAGCAGCCCTCAATCGGGGGAGATTAGGTATGGCTACACCTTC.

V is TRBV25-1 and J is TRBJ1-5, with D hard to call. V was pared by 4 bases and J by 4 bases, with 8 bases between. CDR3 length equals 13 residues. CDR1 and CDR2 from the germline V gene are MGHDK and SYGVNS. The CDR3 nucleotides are TGTGCCAGCAGTGCTGCGGGTAATCAGCCCCAGCATTTT. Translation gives CASSAAGNQPQHF.

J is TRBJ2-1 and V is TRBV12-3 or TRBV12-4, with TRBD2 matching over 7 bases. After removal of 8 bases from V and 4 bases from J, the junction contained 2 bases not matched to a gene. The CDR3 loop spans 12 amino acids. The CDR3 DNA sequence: TGTGCCAGCTTAGCGGGTTACAATGAGCAGTTCTTC. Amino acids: CASLAGYNEQFF.